The rows below give T cell receptor beta chains drawn from one sample of a study of radiotherapy plus CTLA-4 blockade in lung cancer. Using immunoSEQ multiplex PCR, the repertoire was profiled, and TCRdb retains in-frame clones only, with some absent. The sample includes roughly 100,000 clones, 85% of them seen just once. The specimen comprised peripheral blood, sampled from a patient treated with radiotherapy plus ipilimumab. The receptor set was obtained from a human donor with non-small cell lung cancer that progressed on radiotherapy plus ipilimumab. Some clones in this sample may be carry-over from other donors' samples. Both conserved end residues are part of each CDR3. The order of the fields is D gene, clone size, J gene, V gene, CDR3 protein, CDR3 DNA. D genes are given only for firm matches. A row's size may be missing; if present it is once, few, many or a size class.

D: NA
size: once
J: TRBJ2-5
V: TRBV11-3
CDR3: CASSAGPKETQYF
DNA: TGTGCCAGCAGCGCCGGACCCAAAGAGACCCAGTACTTC

D: TRBD1
size: NA
J: TRBJ2-5
V: TRBV2
CDR3: CASNGQGQETQYF
DNA: TGTGCCAGCAACGGACAGGGTCAAGAGACCCAGTACTTC

D: NA
size: NA
J: TRBJ1-1
V: TRBV5-1
CDR3: CASSLVAGVMNTEAFF
DNA: TGCGCCAGCAGCTTGGTAGCTGGGGTAATGAACACTGAAGCTTTCTTT

D: TRBD1
size: NA
J: TRBJ1-2
V: TRBV28
CDR3: CASSGQDDNYGYTF
DNA: TGTGCCAGCAGCGGACAGGACGACAACTATGGCTACACCTTC

D: NA
size: once
J: TRBJ1-5
V: TRBV7-8
CDR3: CASSLDRNQPQHF
DNA: TGTGCCAGCAGCCTCGACAGAAATCAGCCCCAGCATTTT

D: TRBD1
size: NA
J: TRBJ2-7
V: TRBV4-3
CDR3: CASSQDSRTGFEQYF
DNA: TGCGCCAGCAGCCAAGATAGTCGGACAGGGTTTGAGCAGTACTTC

D: NA
size: NA
J: TRBJ2-3
V: TRBV4-3
CDR3: CASSQAPSGGGTDTQYF
DNA: TGCGCCAGCAGCCAAGCCCCCTCCGGAGGGGGAACAGATACGCAGTATTTT

D: NA
size: NA
J: TRBJ1-3
V: TRBV30
CDR3: CAWSRASGNTIYF
DNA: TGTGCCTGGAGCAGAGCCTCGGGAAACACCATATATTTT

D: TRBD1
size: NA
J: TRBJ2-1
V: TRBV19
CDR3: CASSGNRDRDNEQFF
DNA: TGTGCCAGTAGTGGAAACCGGGACAGGGACAATGAGCAGTTCTTC

D: TRBD2
size: few
J: TRBJ2-3
V: TRBV5-1
CDR3: CASSSWRSGGTTDTQYF
DNA: TGCGCCAGCAGCTCATGGCGTAGCGGGGGGACCACAGATACGCAGTATTTT

D: TRBD1
size: NA
J: TRBJ1-1
V: TRBV29-1
CDR3: CSARGDRDTEAFF
DNA: TGCAGCGCAAGAGGAGACAGGGACACTGAAGCTTTCTTT

D: NA
size: once
J: TRBJ1-5
V: TRBV12-5
CDR3: CASGSRATNQPQHF
DNA: TGTGCTAGTGGTTCCCGGGCCACTAATCAGCCCCAGCATTTT

D: NA
size: once
J: TRBJ1-3
V: TRBV11-2
CDR3: CASSLGTGYSGNTIYF
DNA: TGTGCCAGCAGCTTAGGTACGGGCTACTCTGGAAACACCATATATTTT

D: NA
size: NA
J: TRBJ2-3
V: TRBV5-4
CDR3: CASSLWLRTDTQYF
DNA: TGTGCCAGCAGCCTGTGGCTTCGCACAGATACGCAGTATTTT

D: NA
size: NA
J: TRBJ1-5
V: TRBV6-1
CDR3: CASSDERNLYSNQPQHF
DNA: TGTGCCAGCAGTGATGAGAGAAATCTCTATAGCAATCAGCCCCAGCATTTT

D: TRBD1
size: NA
J: TRBJ1-2
V: TRBV18
CDR3: CASSPSTGGVNYGYTF
DNA: TGTGCCAGCTCACCATCGACAGGGGGTGTGAACTATGGCTACACCTTC

D: NA
size: NA
J: TRBJ1-1
V: TRBV7-9
CDR3: CASSPIQGRDTEAFF
DNA: TGTGCCAGCAGCCCAATACAGGGTCGGGACACTGAAGCTTTCTTT

D: TRBD1
size: NA
J: TRBJ1-1
V: TRBV29-1
CDR3: CSTSGGWAMNTEAFF
DNA: TGCAGCACCTCAGGGGGGTGGGCAATGAACACTGAAGCTTTCTTT

D: NA
size: NA
J: TRBJ2-3
V: TRBV19
CDR3: CASSVSTDTQYF
DNA: TGTGCCAGTAGTGTTAGCACAGATACGCAGTATTTT

D: NA
size: NA
J: TRBJ1-1
V: TRBV29-1
CDR3: CSVGRPRTEAFF
DNA: TGCAGCGTAGGACGGCCGAGGACTGAAGCTTTCTTT

D: TRBD2
size: once
J: TRBJ2-4
V: TRBV6-1
CDR3: CASSPGGARNIQYF
DNA: TGTGCCAGCAGTCCGGGGGGGGCTCGGAACATTCAGTACTTC

D: TRBD1
size: NA
J: TRBJ1-4
V: TRBV28
CDR3: CASNLVGTGSYTNEKLFF
DNA: TGTGCCAGCAACCTGGTAGGGACAGGAAGTTATACTAATGAAAAACTGTTTTTT

D: TRBD2
size: NA
J: TRBJ2-7
V: TRBV6-1
CDR3: CASSGSGGAENEQYF
DNA: TGTGCCAGCAGTGGTAGCGGGGGGGCCGAGAACGAGCAGTACTTC

D: NA
size: NA
J: TRBJ1-1
V: TRBV11-3
CDR3: CASSLLQNTEAFF
DNA: TGTGCCAGCAGCTTATTACAGAACACTGAAGCTTTCTTT

D: TRBD1
size: NA
J: TRBJ1-2
V: TRBV7-9
CDR3: CASSAFGTGPYGYTF
DNA: TGTGCCAGCAGCGCCTTCGGGACAGGCCCCTATGGCTACACCTTC

D: NA
size: NA
J: TRBJ1-5
V: TRBV4-3
CDR3: CASSQDRGRAQHF
DNA: TGCGCCAGCAGCCAAGATAGAGGGAGGGCCCAGCATTTT

D: NA
size: NA
J: TRBJ1-5
V: TRBV12-2
CDR3: CASRLASIRVNQPQHF
DNA: TGTGCAAGTCGCTTAGCCAGCATAAGGGTTAATCAGCCCCAGCATTTT

D: NA
size: NA
J: TRBJ1-6
V: TRBV2
CDR3: CASLSGPASDSPLHF
DNA: TGTGCCAGCTTATCAGGGCCCGCATCGGATTCACCCCTCCACTTT

D: TRBD1
size: NA
J: TRBJ2-7
V: TRBV5-1
CDR3: CASSSKGQDDEQYF
DNA: TGCGCCAGCAGCTCGAAGGGACAGGACGACGAGCAGTACTTC

D: NA
size: once
J: TRBJ2-7
V: TRBV4-3
CDR3: CASSQEHPSSGSYEQYF
DNA: TGCGCCAGCAGCCAAGAGCACCCGTCGTCGGGCTCCTACGAGCAGTACTTC

D: NA
size: NA
J: TRBJ2-5
V: TRBV6-6
CDR3: CASRFTKETQYF
DNA: TGTGCCAGCAGATTCACGAAAGAGACCCAGTACTTC

D: TRBD1
size: NA
J: TRBJ1-2
V: TRBV6-1
CDR3: CASSPMREGATGYTF
DNA: TGTGCCAGCAGCCCTATGCGGGAGGGGGCAACTGGCTACACCTTC

D: TRBD2
size: NA
J: TRBJ2-3
V: TRBV2
CDR3: CASRSGGGTDTQYF
DNA: TGTGCCAGCAGGAGTGGGGGGGGCACAGATACGCAGTATTTT

D: NA
size: NA
J: TRBJ1-1
V: TRBV18
CDR3: CASSPAGTEAFF
DNA: TGTGCCAGCTCACCTGCGGGCACTGAAGCTTTCTTT

D: TRBD2
size: once
J: TRBJ2-5
V: TRBV5-4
CDR3: CASTLRLAGEETQYF
DNA: TGTGCCAGCACCCTAAGACTAGCGGGGGAAGAGACCCAGTACTTC

D: NA
size: NA
J: TRBJ1-1
V: TRBV2
CDR3: CASSEVAAGSTEAFF
DNA: TGTGCCAGCAGTGAAGTTGCGGCGGGGAGCACTGAAGCTTTCTTT

D: TRBD1
size: few
J: TRBJ1-5
V: TRBV10-2
CDR3: CASDDRDNQPQHF
DNA: TGCGCCAGCGATGACAGGGACAATCAGCCCCAGCATTTT

D: TRBD1
size: NA
J: TRBJ1-5
V: TRBV19
CDR3: CASSIQGAGGQPQHF
DNA: TGTGCCAGTAGTATACAGGGGGCGGGGGGGCAGCCCCAGCATTTT

D: NA
size: NA
J: TRBJ2-2
V: TRBV19
CDR3: CASRNSYTGELFF
DNA: TGTGCCAGTAGAAACAGCTACACCGGGGAGCTGTTTTTT

D: TRBD1
size: once
J: TRBJ2-5
V: TRBV6-1
CDR3: CAIKGQTFQETQYF
DNA: TGTGCCATCAAGGGACAGACGTTCCAAGAGACCCAGTACTTC

D: NA
size: NA
J: TRBJ2-7
V: TRBV4-2
CDR3: CASSQVDTGAYEQYF
DNA: TGTGCCAGCAGCCAAGTAGACACCGGAGCCTACGAGCAGTACTTC

D: NA
size: NA
J: TRBJ1-3
V: TRBV5-1
CDR3: CASSLDTPGSGNTIYF
DNA: TGCGCCAGCAGCTTGGACACCCCCGGGTCTGGAAACACCATATATTTT

D: TRBD2
size: few
J: TRBJ2-1
V: TRBV30
CDR3: CAWSPLAGGAYNEQFF
DNA: TGTGCCTGGAGTCCCCTAGCGGGTGGGGCCTACAATGAGCAGTTCTTC

D: TRBD2
size: NA
J: TRBJ2-3
V: TRBV15
CDR3: CATSRDLAGSTDTQYF
DNA: TGTGCCACCAGCAGAGACCTAGCGGGGAGCACAGATACGCAGTATTTT

D: TRBD1
size: NA
J: TRBJ2-7
V: TRBV29-1
CDR3: CSVVKGANYEQYF
DNA: TGCAGCGTTGTAAAGGGGGCGAACTACGAGCAGTACTTC

D: TRBD1
size: NA
J: TRBJ2-7
V: TRBV7-9
CDR3: CASSSWDRGPEQYF
DNA: TGTGCCAGCAGCTCCTGGGACAGGGGTCCCGAGCAGTACTTC

D: NA
size: NA
J: TRBJ1-5
V: TRBV6-5
CDR3: CASSYGGYQPQHF
DNA: TGTGCCAGCAGTTACGGGGGTTATCAGCCCCAGCATTTT

D: TRBD1
size: NA
J: TRBJ1-3
V: TRBV5-1
CDR3: CASSSGQGAFSNTIYF
DNA: TGCGCCAGCAGCTCCGGACAGGGTGCTTTCTCGAACACCATATATTTT

D: TRBD2
size: NA
J: TRBJ2-3
V: TRBV10-3
CDR3: CATANPGTSGGVDTQYF
DNA: TGTGCCACTGCGAACCCCGGGACTAGCGGGGGAGTAGATACGCAGTATTTT

D: TRBD2
size: NA
J: TRBJ2-7
V: TRBV2
CDR3: CASNVPPGTSGGQQYF
DNA: TGTGCCAGCAATGTCCCACCCGGGACTAGCGGGGGACAGCAGTACTTC

D: TRBD1
size: NA
J: TRBJ1-1
V: TRBV7-9
CDR3: CASSSRTGETEAFF
DNA: TGTGCCAGCAGCTCGCGGACAGGCGAGACTGAAGCTTTCTTT

D: NA
size: NA
J: TRBJ1-5
V: TRBV7-9
CDR3: CASSLRGEQPQHF
DNA: TGTGCCAGCAGCCTACGAGGGGAGCAGCCCCAGCATTTT

D: NA
size: NA
J: TRBJ2-1
V: TRBV11-2
CDR3: CASSPTYNNEQFF
DNA: TGTGCCAGCAGCCCGACGTACAACAATGAGCAGTTCTTC

D: TRBD1
size: once
J: TRBJ1-1
V: TRBV18
CDR3: CASSQGASGDTEAFF
DNA: TGTGCCAGCTCACAGGGGGCGTCCGGGGACACTGAAGCTTTCTTT

D: NA
size: NA
J: TRBJ2-3
V: TRBV5-1
CDR3: CASSEGTSTDTQYF
DNA: TGCGCCAGCAGCGAAGGGACTAGCACAGATACGCAGTATTTT